This passage covers 3 T cell receptor beta chains from one sample sequenced in a study of cytomegalovirus exposure and HLA in healthy donors. With 60 Vbeta and 13 Jbeta primers, the PCR was carried out. This table comes from immunoSEQ multiplex PCR, and its TCRdb copy is limited to in-frame clones, with some not included. The repertoire consists of 95,000 to 150,000 clones, with approximately 80% occurring once and the leading ten covering around 1.5%. The sample taken for sequencing was PBMCs. The source of these receptors is a woman younger than 35 in good health and CMV-seronegative.

The chain couples TRBV7-8 to TRBJ1-5; maybe TRBD1 (5 bases). The V gene's germline CDR1 is SGHVS and CDR2 FQNEAQ. V dropped 0 bases and J dropped 6 bases, with 12 bases sitting between them. This CDR3 is 15 amino acids long. CDR3: CASSLAGGVGQPQHF. The DNA for the CDR3 is TGTGCCAGCAGCTTAGCTGGGGGGGTTGGTCAGCCCCAGCATTTT.

The chain links TRBV10-3 to TRBJ2-7; TRBD1 agrees at 7 bases. The V gene's germline CDR1 is ENHRY and CDR2 SYGVKD. This CDR3 is built from 15 residues. With V trimmed by 3 bases and J by 2 bases, 7 bases remained unmatched. For the CDR3, the DNA is TGTGCCATCAGTGATCAAACAGGGGACACCTACGAGCAGTACTTC. It translates to CAISDQTGDTYEQYF.

V and J are TRBV6-6 and TRBJ2-3; D gene unclear. V dropped 2 bases and J dropped 0 bases, with 6 bases sitting between them. There are 14 residues in the CDR3. Germline assignment: CDR1 MNHNY and CDR2 SVGAGI (reference sequence). The CDR3 DNA follows: TGTGCCAGCAGTTACCCTTCTAGCACAGATACGCAGTATTTT. Translating it yields CASSYPSSTDTQYF.